The 20 T cell receptor beta chains below were found in one sample sequenced in a study of CD8 T cells in Susac syndrome (dated by TCRdb to about 2019). Receptor amplification or capture employed the immunoSEQ multiplex PCR assay. RNA was extracted using the RNeasy kit, and about 0.45 to 1 microgram was reverse transcribed with random hexamers. TCRdb trimmed the raw reads at Q25, called clones with MiXCR and kept productive beta chains. Each entry is one CDR3 protein sequence, shown with its most common DNA and genes. A total of over 100,000 distinct CDR3 sequences appear in this sample, about 96% of them only once. Jointly, the top ten make up approximately 0.093% of the sample. Input material: CD4+ T cells from PBMCs. The receptors come from a human donor in good health.

J is TRBJ1-6 and V is TRBV19; tentative D call: TRBD1 (5 bases). Trimming stripped 6 bases from V and 7 bases from J, with 19 bases between. This CDR3 is built from 16 residues. The germline V gene has CDR1 LNHDA and CDR2 SQIVND (reference sequence). CDR3 sequence reads: CASSPGTGQRNSPLHF. In nucleotides, the CDR3 is TGTGCCAGTAGCCCGGGGACGGGTCAAAGAAATTCACCCCTCCACTTT. Using reference TRBV19 and TRBJ1-6 for the parts outside the CDR3, the full variable domain is DGGITQSPKYLFRKEGQNVTLSCEQNLNHDAMYWYRQDPGQGLRLIYYSQIVNDFQKGDIAEGYSVSREKKESFPLTVTSAQKNPTAFYLCASSPGTGQRNSPLHFGNGTRLTVT.

V usage is TRBV4-3 and J usage is TRBJ2-3, with 9 nucleotides matching TRBD1. Trimming removed 3 bases from V and 4 bases from J; junction bases left unmatched: 8. Germline lookup yields CDR1 LGHNA and CDR2 YSLEER. The CDR3 is 16 amino acids. This chain's CDR3 is CASSQTPGQGPDTQYF. The CDR3 region has the DNA TGCGCCAGCAGCCAGACCCCTGGACAGGGGCCAGATACGCAGTATTTT.

The rearrangement uses TRBV6-1 and TRBJ2-3; 7 nucleotides match TRBD1. Unmatched junction bases numbered 12, after V lost 6 bases and J lost 3 bases. Germline V gene data show CDR1 as MNHNS and CDR2 as SASEGT. This CDR3 region has 16 residues. The CDR3 loop reads CASSPRTGPRTDTQYF. CDR3 nucleotide sequence: TGTGCCAGCAGCCCTAGGACAGGCCCCCGAACAGATACGCAGTATTTT.

This clonotype was detected once. Here the CDR3 DNA reads TGTGCCAGCAGCTTAGCAGCAGATACGCAGTATTTT. This translates into CASSLAADTQYF. The rearrangement uses TRBV11-1 and TRBJ2-3; no clear D. The V end lost 0 bases, the J end lost 4 bases, and 2 bases lay between the germline ends. Germline loops: CDR1 SGHAT, CDR2 FQDESV (reference sequence). This CDR3 is built from 12 residues.

The chain combines TRBV3-1 with TRBJ2-7; 9 bases are shared with TRBD1. Germline V lookup: CDR1 LGHDT, CDR2 YNNKEL (reference sequence). The CDR3 runs to 17 residues. J was trimmed by 4 bases and V by 2 bases; bases with no gene match: 12. As DNA, the CDR3 is TGTGCCAGCAGCCAACCAGAACAGGGGGCAGAGGGGTACGAGCAGTACTTC. Protein product: CASSQPEQGAEGYEQYF.

The chain uses TRBV18 and TRBJ2-5, with 13 nucleotides matching TRBD2. Germline V lookup: CDR1 KGHSH, CDR2 LQKENI. This CDR3 is 17 amino acids long. The junction had 6 bases not matched to a gene; V was cut back by 2 bases and J by 3 bases. Written as DNA, the CDR3 is TGTGCCAGCTCACCAGGACCGGGACTAGCGGGAAAAGAGACCCAGTACTTC. Protein product: CASSPGPGLAGKETQYF.

In this sample, this clonotype turned up once. V gene TRBV6-5 combines with J gene TRBJ2-7; D remains ambiguous. CDR3 length: 12 residues. Germline-derived CDR1 and CDR2 are MNHEY and SVGAGI. The ends were cut back, 6 bases at V and 0 bases at J, with 6 bases in the middle. For the CDR3, the DNA is TGTGCCAGCAGGCCGACCTCCTACGAGCAGTACTTC. Protein: CASRPTSYEQYF.

This chain joins TRBV7-2 and TRBJ2-7; 7 bases match TRBD1. CDR1 and CDR2 (germline): SGHTA, FQGNSA. J was trimmed by 5 bases and V by 0 bases; bases with no gene match: 7. CDR3 size: 15 residues. CDR3 sequence (DNA): TGTGCCAGCAGCTTAGCTACGGGACAGAGGAACGAGCAGTACTTC. This translates into CASSLATGQRNEQYF. The full variable domain, with the rest looked up from reference TRBV7-2 and TRBJ2-7, is GAGVSQSPSNKVTEKGKDVELRCDPISGHTALYWYRQSLGQGLEFLIYFQGNSAPDKSGLPSDRFSAERTGGSVSTLTIQRTQQEDSAVYLCASSLATGQRNEQYFGPGTRLTVT.

This clonotype is a singleton in its sample. This rearrangement joins TRBV30 to TRBJ1-2; D unclear. CDR1 and CDR2 (germline): GTSNPN, SVGIG (reference sequence). CDR3 length: 12 amino acids. Trimming took 4 bases from V and 4 from J, leaving 10 bases between them. The CDR3 is CAWKREGYGYTF. The DNA for the CDR3 is TGTGCCTGGAAAAGGGAAGGCTATGGCTACACCTTC.

The chain couples TRBV6-6 to TRBJ2-4, with 11 bases that match TRBD2. Germline CDR1 reads MNHNY; CDR2 reads SVGAGI (reference sequence). CDR3 length: 16 residues. J lost 3 bases, V lost 5 bases, and 6 bases had no gene match. The CDR3 nucleotides read TGTGCCAGCAGTCTAGCGGGAGGAGGGGTCAAAAACATTCAGTACTTC. Its protein product is CASSLAGGGVKNIQYF.

This clonotype was observed once. The chain joins TRBV4-1 to TRBJ1-5; D gene ambiguous. The germline CDR1 and CDR2 sequences are MGHRA and YSYEKL. The CDR3 loop spans 15 amino acids. Trimming stripped 1 base from V and 3 bases from J, with 10 bases between. CDR3 in DNA: TGCGCCAGCAGCCAAGGGGTACAGTACAATCAGCCCCAGCATTTT. It yields the protein CASSQGVQYNQPQHF.

The genes are TRBV5-1 and TRBJ1-6, with D unclear. The germline gives CDR1 SGHRS, CDR2 YFSETQ. CDR3 length equals 13 residues. The V and J ends lost 5 bases and 6 bases respectively, with 9 bases between them. The CDR3, as DNA: TGCGCCAGCAGTGACGGGGTTAATTCACCCCTCCACTTT. This sequence encodes CASSDGVNSPLHF.

The chain is built from TRBV30 and TRBJ1-2; D perhaps matches TRBD1 (6 bases). V was clipped by 0 bases and J by 4 bases, with 9 bases between them. The germline V gene encodes CDR1 GTSNPN and CDR2 SVGIG (reference sequence). CDR3 length equals 13 residues. The CDR3 bases are TGTGCCTGGAGTGTACCAGGGGTCTATGGCTACACCTTC. Protein product: CAWSVPGVYGYTF. Supplemented by reference TRBV30 and TRBJ1-2, the full variable domain reads SQTIHQWPATLVQPVGSPLSLECTVEGTSNPNLYWYRQAAGRGLQLLFYSVGIGQISSEVPQNLSASRPQDRQFILSSKKLLLSDSGFYLCAWSVPGVYGYTFGSGTRLTVV.

The chain combines TRBV7-9 with TRBJ1-1, with 9 positions matching TRBD1. The V segment lost 5 bases and the J segment 3 bases; nucleotides outside the gene matches: 7. This CDR3 is built from 15 residues. Germline loops: CDR1 SEHNR, CDR2 FQNEAQ (reference sequence). CDR3 residues: CASSPSGQGYTEAFF. The CDR3 nucleotides are TGTGCCAGCAGCCCGTCGGGACAGGGTTACACTGAAGCTTTCTTT. The complete variable domain, with remaining parts taken from reference TRBV7-9 and TRBJ1-1, reads DTGVSQNPRHKITKRGQNVTFRCDPISEHNRLYWYRQTLGQGPEFLTYFQNEAQLEKSRLLSDRFSAERPKGSFSTLEIQRTEQGDSAMYLCASSPSGQGYTEAFFGQGTRLTVV.

This clonotype was seen once. The rearrangement links TRBV7-2 to TRBJ2-3; D unclear. The germline CDR1 and CDR2 sequences are SGHTA and FQGNSA. CDR3 length equals 15 residues. Trimming stripped 1 base from V and 2 bases from J, with 10 bases between. The CDR3 DNA follows: TGTGCCAGCAGCTTAGTTGGCGGTAACACAGATACGCAGTATTTT. Its translation is CASSLVGGNTDTQYF.

CDR3 amino acids: CASSNLHHNEQFF. Here the CDR3 DNA reads TGTGCCAGCAGTAACCTTCATCACAATGAGCAGTTCTTC. The chain uses TRBV27 and TRBJ2-1; no firm D call. The germline CDR1 and CDR2 sequences are MNHEY and SMNVEV (reference sequence). V dropped 5 bases and J dropped 5 bases, with 10 bases sitting between them. The CDR3 has 13 residues.

The chain joins TRBV6-5 to TRBJ2-7; D is possibly TRBD2 (6 bases). The length of the CDR3 is 11 residues. Between the trimmed V and J ends, which lost 6 bases and 5 bases, there was a span of 8 bases. Germline V gives CDR1 MNHEY, CDR2 SVGAGI. This CDR3 reads CASRRGHEQYF. CDR3 nucleotides: TGTGCCAGCAGGCGGGGCCACGAGCAGTACTTC.

This clonotype was found a few times. The J gene is TRBJ2-7, the V gene TRBV12-3 or TRBV12-4, with 7 nucleotides matching TRBD1. V dropped 6 bases and J dropped 2; count of bases not matched to a gene: 1. This CDR3 contains 12 residues. The CDR3 region is CASRQGAYEQYF. As DNA, the CDR3 is TGTGCCAGCAGGCAGGGGGCCTACGAGCAGTACTTC.

This clonotype came up a few times. V usage is TRBV6-5 and J usage is TRBJ1-6; TRBD1 is a possible D gene (6 bases). The germline gives CDR1 MNHEY, CDR2 SVGAGI. V lost 5 bases and J lost 9, with 11 bases in between. CDR3 size: 13 residues. The CDR3 DNA reads as TGTGCCAGCAGTCAACAGGGAAGTTCACCCCTCCACTTT. This encodes CASSQQGSSPLHF.

The J gene is TRBJ1-5, the V gene TRBV3-1; D is unclear. The CDR3 runs 13 residues. Germline V gene data show CDR1 as LGHDT and CDR2 as YNNKEL (reference sequence). V lost 0 bases, J lost 3 bases, and 3 bases lay in between. The CDR3 loop reads CASSQEANQPQHF. In nucleotides, the CDR3 is TGTGCCAGCAGCCAAGAGGCCAATCAGCCCCAGCATTTT.